Below are 29 T cell receptor beta chains sequenced from a single sample in a study of T cells after yellow fever vaccination. TCRdb fed the 5' RACE reads into MiXCR, producing one record per CDR3 protein. The data hold under 30,000 distinct CDR3 sequences, with less than 6.5% observed a single time. Sequencing was performed on CD8+ T cells sorted from PBMCs, taken 10 days after the yellow fever booster vaccination. These receptors were collected from a man aged 30-40 years who received the YFV17D yellow fever vaccine.

A word on this clonotype: A read error is possible here, since a much larger clone lies one base away. The genes are TRBV5-1 and TRBJ2-7; 10 nucleotides align to TRBD1. The V gene end was trimmed by 5 bases and the J gene end by 6 bases; junction bases not matched to a gene: 11. CDR1 is SGHRS and CDR2 is YFSETQ in the germline V gene. This CDR3 has 15 residues. The CDR3 spells CASSYRQGAPVEQYF. CDR3 nucleotide sequence: TGCGCCAGCAGTTATCGACAGGGGGCTCCGGTCGAGCAGTACTTC. The whole variable domain, remainder taken from reference TRBV5-1 and TRBJ2-7, is KAGVTQTPRYLIKTRGQQVTLSCSPISGHRSVSWYQQTPGQGLQFLFEYFSETQRNKGNFPGRFSGRQFSNSRSEMNVSTLELGDSALYLCASSYRQGAPVEQYFGPGTRLTVT.

Comment on this clonotype: This may come from a read error, since a much larger clone is one base off. This chain joins TRBV20-1 and TRBJ1-3, with D tentatively TRBD1 (5 bases). The germline V and J ends were trimmed by 1 base and 6 bases, with 16 bases remaining between them. CDR3 length equals 15 residues. Germline CDR1 DFQATT, CDR2 SNEGSKA (reference sequence). CDR3 DNA sequence: TGCAGTGCTAGAGTGCACGCCGGGACCATAAACACCATATATTTT. Translation gives CSARVHAGTINTIYF.

This clonotype showed up many times. The chain uses TRBV7-2 and TRBJ1-2, with a weak D call TRBD1 (6 bases). V was trimmed by 2 bases and J by 6 bases, leaving 22 bases between them. The CDR3 length is 17 residues. Germline loops: CDR1 SGHTA, CDR2 FQGNSA. CDR3 coding DNA: TGTGCCAGCAGCTTATCGGGGGCAGGGTTAAAAGTGGATGGCTACACCTTC. Translating it yields CASSLSGAGLKVDGYTF.

This clonotype was seen many times. The V gene is TRBV4-3, the J gene TRBJ1-2; D ambiguous. There are 14 residues in the CDR3. Germline loops: CDR1 LGHNA, CDR2 YSLEER. V dropped 6 bases and J dropped 4 bases, with 15 bases sitting between them. DNA of the CDR3: TGCGCCAGCAGTCCAAAAAGGGCAGTCTATGGCTACACCTTC. It yields the protein CASSPKRAVYGYTF.

This clonotype was seen ten or more times. The V and J genes are TRBV20-1 and TRBJ1-2, with D uncertain. Between the trimmed V and J ends, which lost 3 bases and 0 bases, there was a span of 8 bases. The CDR3 totals 13 residues. Germline values: CDR1 DFQATT, CDR2 SNEGSKA (reference sequence). CDR3 coding DNA: TGCAGTGCTAGTAACACCGCTAACTATGGCTACACCTTC. It translates to CSASNTANYGYTF.

This clonotype was seen repeatedly, ten times or more. V usage is TRBV29-1 and J usage is TRBJ1-1; D is unresolved. The CDR3 loop spans 14 amino acids. The V and J ends lost 4 bases and 4 bases respectively, with 16 bases between them. Germline loops: CDR1 SQVTM, CDR2 ANQGSEA. The CDR3 loop reads CSVALTRWGTEAFF. The CDR3, as DNA: TGCAGCGTTGCGCTGACCCGATGGGGCACTGAAGCTTTCTTT.

The table lists this clonotype with many counts. The chain joins TRBV25-1 to TRBJ2-1; 10 bases agree with TRBD2. Per germline, CDR1 MGHDK and CDR2 SYGVNS. V was pared by 4 bases and J by 0 bases, with 9 bases of the junction left unmatched. The CDR3 has 18 residues. CDR3 nucleotide sequence: TGTGCCAGCAGTGGAGCGGGAGGGCCGATTAGCTCCTACAATGAGCAGTTCTTC. It encodes CASSGAGGPISSYNEQFF.

In its sample, this clonotype was seen many times. The rearrangement joins TRBV7-8 to TRBJ1-2; D uncertain. In germline, CDR1 is SGHVS, CDR2 FQNEAQ. CDR3 length: 17 residues. Trimming removed 2 bases at V and 5 bases at J, with 21 bases between. The CDR3 DNA reads as TGTGCCAGCAGCTTATTCCCTCCGACGGAGGCAATATATGGCTACACCTTC. This codes for CASSLFPPTEAIYGYTF.

This clonotype was seen at least ten times. This chain joins TRBV6-2 or TRBV6-3 and TRBJ2-7; perhaps D is TRBD1 or TRBD2 (6 bases each). CDR3 length equals 15 residues. CDR1 is MNHEY, CDR2 SVGEGT, per germline. Deletions cut 1 base from V and 5 bases from J, with 15 bases between. For the CDR3, the DNA is TGTGCCAGCAGTTACTACGGGACTGGGGGCCACGAGCAGTACTTC. Protein product: CASSYYGTGGHEQYF.

This clonotype was detected ten times or more. The chain recombines TRBV6-5 with TRBJ2-7; 9 positions agree with TRBD2. J lost 4 bases, V lost 2 bases, and 3 bases had no gene match. The CDR3 loop spans 14 amino acids. CDR1 and CDR2 (germline): MNHEY, SVGAGI. The CDR3 sequence: CASSYAGGPYEQYF. The CDR3 DNA reads as TGTGCCAGCAGTTACGCGGGAGGGCCGTACGAGCAGTACTTC.

In this sample, this clonotype turned up many times. Here the CDR3 DNA reads TGTGCCAGCAGCTATTTGACAGGGTCGACTGAAGCTTTCTTT. The encoded protein is CASSYLTGSTEAFF. The chain has TRBV7-2 and TRBJ1-1, with 7 bases identical to TRBD1. CDR1 and CDR2 (germline): SGHTA, FQGNSA. After removal of 4 bases from V and 5 bases from J, the junction contained 7 bases not matched to a gene. This CDR3 has 14 residues.

This clonotype was observed at least ten times. This chain links TRBV10-3 with TRBJ2-7, with D unclear. Trimming cost V 10 bases and J 6 bases, with 10 bases left between them. The CDR3 covers 10 residues. Germline values: CDR1 ENHRY, CDR2 SYGVKD. The CDR3 sequence is CATGGPEQYF. DNA for the CDR3: TGTGCCACGGGCGGCCCCGAGCAGTACTTC.

In its sample, this clonotype was seen many times. The chain couples TRBV20-1 to TRBJ2-3; tentatively, D is TRBD2 (5 bases). Germline lookup yields CDR1 DFQATT and CDR2 SNEGSKA (reference sequence). CDR3 size: 16 residues. With 3 bases removed from V and 3 bases from J, the gap between germline ends came to 19 bases. The CDR3 nucleotides read TGCAGTGCTAGTGCGGAGCGGACGGACGGGACAGATACGCAGTATTTT. Translated: CSASAERTDGTDTQYF.

At least ten counts were recorded for this clonotype. The chain couples TRBV7-8 to TRBJ2-6; no clear D. The CDR3 has 13 amino acids. CDR1 is SGHVS, CDR2 FQNEAQ, per germline. V lost 5 bases, J lost 0 bases, and 2 bases lay in between. The CDR3 sequence: CASSPSGANVLTF. The CDR3 DNA reads TGTGCCAGCAGCCCCTCTGGGGCCAACGTCCTGACTTTC.

Only a few counts were recorded for this clonotype. V usage is TRBV7-3 and J usage is TRBJ2-7, with D possibly TRBD2 on 5 matching bases. Germline V CDR1 and CDR2: SGHTA, FQGTGA. The CDR3 extends over 14 amino acids. V was pared by 2 bases and J by 3 bases, with 11 bases between. The CDR3 loop reads CASSLSGLFYEQYF. The CDR3 DNA is TGTGCCAGCAGCTTATCCGGACTGTTCTACGAGCAGTACTTC. The full variable domain, completed using reference TRBV7-3 and TRBJ2-7, is GAGVSQTPSNKVTEKGKYVELRCDPISGHTALYWYRQSLGQGPEFLIYFQGTGAADDSGLPNDRFFAVRPEGSVSTLKIQRTERGDSAVYLCASSLSGLFYEQYFGPGTRLTVT.

This clonotype was seen ten or more times. CDR3 amino acids: CASSRYRGQETQYF. The CDR3 coding sequence is TGTGCCAGCAGCCGGTACAGGGGGCAAGAGACCCAGTACTTC. The chain combines TRBV28 with TRBJ2-5, with 8 bases fitting TRBD1. Germline assignment: CDR1 MDHEN and CDR2 SYDVKM. Trimming at V came to 6 bases and at J to 2 bases, leaving 5 bases not matched to a gene. This CDR3 contains 14 residues.

This clonotype was recorded at least ten times. A read error may be the cause here, since a much bigger clone is one base away. The CDR3 nucleotides are TGTGCCAGCAGTGTTACAGGATACCCTGGAGCTTTCTTT. Translated, it gives CASSVTGYPGAFF. This chain links TRBV2 with TRBJ1-1, with D possibly being TRBD1 (5 bases). The CDR3 extends over 13 amino acids. V dropped 4 bases and J dropped 10 bases, with 16 bases sitting between them. Germline CDR1 SNHLY, CDR2 FYNNEI. Together with reference TRBV2 and TRBJ1-1, the CDR3 gives the full variable domain: EPEVTQTPSHQVTQMGQEVILRCVPISNHLYFYWYRQILGQKVEFLVSFYNNEISEKSEIFDDQFSVERPDGSNFTLKIRSTKLEDSAMYFCASSVTGYPGAFFGQGTRLTVV.

This clonotype has at least ten counts. The chain recombines TRBV4-3 with TRBJ2-1, with D maybe TRBD2 (6 bases). This CDR3 is 15 amino acids long. CDR1 is LGHNA and CDR2 is YSLEER in the germline V gene. V was trimmed by 3 bases and J by 1 base, leaving 10 bases between them. The CDR3 nucleotides read TGCGCCAGCAGCCAGGACGGGAGTTCCTACAATGAGCAGTTCTTC. This codes for CASSQDGSSYNEQFF.

The sample holds many counts of this clonotype. The chain joins TRBV2 to TRBJ2-7; 12 positions agree with TRBD1. Per germline, CDR1 SNHLY and CDR2 FYNNEI. Trimming at V came to 6 bases and at J to 7 bases, leaving 4 bases not matched to a gene. The CDR3 sequence is 13 residues long. In nucleotides, the CDR3 is TGTGCCAGCAGAGGGACAGGGGGCGAAGAGCAGTACTTC. It is translated as CASRGTGGEEQYF.

This clonotype came up many times. J is TRBJ2-3 and V is TRBV18, with D possibly matching TRBD1 (5 bases). V shed 8 bases and J shed 6 bases, with 21 bases lying between them. The CDR3 covers 15 residues. Germline CDR1 reads KGHSH; CDR2 reads LQKENI. CDR3: CASNPGITTEDTQYF. The CDR3 DNA is TGTGCCAGCAACCCAGGGATAACGACCGAGGATACGCAGTATTTT. Supplemented by reference TRBV18 and TRBJ2-3, the full variable domain reads NAGVMQNPRHLVRRRGQEARLRCSPMKGHSHVYWYRQLPEEGLKFMVYLQKENIIDESGMPKERFSAEFPKEGPSILRIQQVVRGDSAAYFCASNPGITTEDTQYFGPGTRLTVL.

At least ten counts were recorded for this clonotype. CDR3 region: CACGLAGVNEQFF. CDR3 in DNA: TGTGCCTGCGGACTAGCGGGGGTCAATGAGCAGTTCTTC. The chain carries TRBV30 and TRBJ2-1; the match to TRBD2 covers 13 bases. Germline V gene lookup returns CDR1 GTSNPN and CDR2 SVGIG (reference sequence). V was clipped by 6 bases and J by 6 bases; unmatched bases: 2. The CDR3 is 13 amino acids.

This clonotype was seen only a few times. The gene calls are TRBV15 and TRBJ2-7, with 10 nucleotides matching TRBD2. Losses at the gene ends were 8 bases for V and 7 bases for J; bases not matched to a gene: 14. The germline gives CDR1 LNHNV, CDR2 YYDKDF (reference sequence). This CDR3 has 15 residues. This CDR3 reads CATAGTSVPIGEQYF. CDR3 coding DNA: TGTGCCACCGCCGGGACTAGCGTACCCATAGGGGAGCAGTACTTC.

This clonotype came up many times. This chain connects TRBV7-2 to TRBJ2-7; perhaps TRBD2 as D (5 bases). CDR1 and CDR2 from the germline V gene are SGHTA and FQGNSA. The CDR3 covers 14 residues. Trimming removed 5 bases from V and 7 bases from J, with 18 bases in between. DNA for the CDR3: TGTGCCAGCAGCCCGGGGTTAGGGATCGGGGAGCAGTACTTC. Its translation is CASSPGLGIGEQYF.

A remark on this clonotype: Given a much more abundant clone one base away, this may be a read error. The rearrangement joins TRBV20-1 to TRBJ2-3; D tentatively fits TRBD1 or TRBD2 (5 bases each). This CDR3 has 16 residues. Germline assignment: CDR1 DFQATT and CDR2 SNEGSKA (reference sequence). The CDR3 sequence: CIASKIRDPPTDTQYF. In nucleotides, the CDR3 is TGCATTGCTAGCAAAATAAGGGACCCACCCACAGATACGCAGTATTTT.

This clonotype appeared many times. The CDR3 protein is CASSFRGQGYTGELFF. The CDR3 DNA reads TGTGCCAGCAGCTTTCGAGGACAGGGGTACACCGGGGAGCTGTTTTTT. This chain links TRBV5-6 with TRBJ2-2; 9 nucleotides line up with TRBD1. The CDR3 totals 16 residues. V shed 2 bases and J 3 bases; nucleotides not matched to a gene: 5. CDR1 and CDR2 from the germline V gene are SGHDT and YYEEEE.

This clonotype was seen many times. The chain employs TRBV10-1 and TRBJ2-1; D unclear. CDR1 WNHNN and CDR2 SYGVQD come from the germline V gene (reference sequence). V lost 4 bases and J lost 5, with 12 bases in between. This CDR3 contains 14 residues. The CDR3 sequence: CASSAVGSNNEQFF. CDR3 sequence (DNA): TGCGCCAGCAGTGCAGTTGGCTCGAACAATGAGCAGTTCTTC.

This clonotype appeared many times. V usage is TRBV5-4 and J usage is TRBJ2-1; D remains ambiguous. Trimming cost V 4 bases and J 1 base, with 12 bases left between them. Germline V lookup: CDR1 SGHNT, CDR2 YYREEE (reference sequence). The CDR3 loop spans 15 amino acids. The CDR3 loop is CASSPLELSYNEQFF. CDR3 nucleotide sequence: TGTGCCAGCAGCCCGCTAGAACTTTCCTACAATGAGCAGTTCTTC.

At least ten counts were recorded for this clonotype. This chain uses TRBV29-1 with TRBJ2-1; D uncertain. Germline loops: CDR1 SQVTM, CDR2 ANQGSEA. The CDR3 extends over 10 amino acids. V was clipped by 6 bases and J by 9 bases, with 9 bases between them. The CDR3 DNA follows: TGCAGCGTGACTGTCCCTGAGCAGTTCTTC. Amino acids: CSVTVPEQFF.

Ten or more counts support this clonotype. This rearrangement joins TRBV11-3 to TRBJ2-1; perhaps D is TRBD1 or TRBD2 (5 bases each). Germline loops: CDR1 SGHNT, CDR2 YENEEA. The CDR3 length is 16 residues. Between the trimmed V and J ends, which lost 1 base and 7 bases, there was a span of 17 bases. The CDR3 is CASSLVVSGDPNEQFF. CDR3 DNA sequence: TGTGCCAGCAGCTTAGTCGTTTCCGGGGACCCTAATGAGCAGTTCTTC.